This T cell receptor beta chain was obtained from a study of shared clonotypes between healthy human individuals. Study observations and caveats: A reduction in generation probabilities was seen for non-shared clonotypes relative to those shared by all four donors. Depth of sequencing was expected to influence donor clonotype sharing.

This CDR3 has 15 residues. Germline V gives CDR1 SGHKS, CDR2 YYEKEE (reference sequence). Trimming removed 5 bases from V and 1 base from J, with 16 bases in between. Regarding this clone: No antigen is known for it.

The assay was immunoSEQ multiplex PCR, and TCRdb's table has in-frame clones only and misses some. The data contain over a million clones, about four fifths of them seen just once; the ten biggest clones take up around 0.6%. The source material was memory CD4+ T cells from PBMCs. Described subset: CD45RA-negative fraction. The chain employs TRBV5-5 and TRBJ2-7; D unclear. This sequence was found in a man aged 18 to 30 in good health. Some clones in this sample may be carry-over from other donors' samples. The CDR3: CASSPLPLDSYEQYF. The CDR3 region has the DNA TGTGCCAGCAGTCCGTTGCCCTTAGATTCCTACGAGCAGTACTTC.